This paragraph reports one TCR beta chain. Antigen unknown. The source of the sample is a study of T cells in Graves' hyperthyroidism and ophthalmopathy. Study-level points and caveats: Most thyroid clonotypes that were expanded above 0.001 also turned up in blood.

Exclusion of patients followed from uncontrolled infection, other autoimmune disease, pregnancy or lactation. Drawn at first hyperthyroidism diagnosis, the blood sample preceded any ophthalmopathy symptoms. RNA transcripts gave rise to amplified TCR beta CDR3 regions. The TCR CDR3 was amplified in a first-round RT-PCR using the HTBI primer set. Via MiXCR, TCRdb re-called the multiplex PCR reads, giving one row per CDR3 protein. Of under 350,000 distinct CDR3 sequences in the sample, less than 30% were seen once. The TCR was taken from a man aged 35-49 years with Graves' hyperthyroidism that later progressed to Graves' ophthalmopathy. Input material: blood.

The CDR3 is CASSLALAGGMNEQYF. For the CDR3, the DNA is TGTGCCAGCAGCTTGGCACTAGCGGGAGGTATGAACGAGCAGTACTTC. The rearrangement uses TRBV5-4 and TRBJ2-7; 12 bases are a match to TRBD2. The V segment lost 0 bases and the J segment 5 bases; nucleotides outside the gene matches: 6. Germline V gene sequence: CDR1 SGHNT, CDR2 YYREEE (reference sequence). This CDR3 comprises 16 residues.